Presented here are 2 T cell receptor beta chains from one specimen sequenced in a study of blood T cells in healthy people across ages. The use of a sample-barcoded 5' primer and a J-beta primer mix characterized a second PCR of about 6 to 12 cycles. Via MiXCR, TCRdb re-called the 5' RACE reads, giving one row per CDR3 protein. The data contain about 1.8 million distinct CDR3 sequences, roughly 50% of them singletons. Sequencing was carried out using blood. The receptors were sampled from a middle-aged woman in good health.

This clonotype was counted a few times. The V and J genes are TRBV25-1 and TRBJ2-7, with 7 bases fitting TRBD2. The V gene's germline CDR1 is MGHDK and CDR2 SYGVNS. The CDR3 is 15 amino acids. Unmatched junction bases numbered 8, after V lost 4 bases and J lost 2 bases. The CDR3 DNA sequence: TGTGCCAGCAGTGGGGACTACGCCTTTACCTACGAGCAGTACTTC. This codes for CASSGDYAFTYEQYF.

The chain combines TRBV25-1 with TRBJ1-6; TRBD1 agrees at 9 bases. This CDR3 is 15 amino acids long. The J segment lost 10 bases and the V segment lost 6 bases, leaving 10 bases of the junction unmatched. Germline V gene sequence: CDR1 MGHDK, CDR2 SYGVNS. The CDR3 DNA reads as TGTGCCAGCAGGGGAAACAGGGGGCTCGGCTCACCCCTCCACTTT. The encoded protein is CASRGNRGLGSPLHF.